Below are 5 T cell receptor beta chains sequenced from a single sample in a study of blood T cell repertoires in COVID-19. Produced via immunoSEQ multiplex PCR; TCRdb's table is partial and in-frame only. The table has 250,000 or so clones, roughly 88% seen once. The material sequenced was PBMCs or T cells enriched from blood (not recorded which). The receptor set was obtained from a woman in her forties with acute COVID-19.

This clone was detected only a few times. This chain uses TRBV11-2 with TRBJ1-2; tentatively, D is TRBD1 (6 bases). Looked up from germline, CDR1 is SGHAT and CDR2 is FQNNGV. CDR3 length: 17 amino acids. With 1 base removed from V and 3 bases from J, the gap between germline ends came to 18 bases. The CDR3 is CASSLGPGRGPDYGYTF. The CDR3 DNA reads as TGTGCCAGCAGCTTAGGACCGGGGCGGGGGCCCGACTATGGCTACACCTTC.

The chain carries TRBV10-2 and TRBJ1-4; 8 bases map to TRBD1. The ends lost 6 bases at V and 8 bases at J; junction bases unmatched: 8. The CDR3 consists of 14 residues. Germline V gives CDR1 WSHSY, CDR2 SAAADI. CDR3 residues: CASRTTGDEEKLFF. CDR3 nucleotide sequence: TGCGCCAGCAGGACGACAGGGGATGAGGAAAAACTGTTTTTT.

This sequence joins TRBV24-1 and TRBJ1-3; D is possibly TRBD1 (5 bases). The CDR3 sequence is 13 residues long. The germline CDR1 and CDR2 sequences are KGHDR and SFDVKD. V dropped 5 bases and J dropped 6 bases, with 10 bases sitting between them. CDR3: CATSAGPQNTIYF. As DNA, the CDR3 is TGTGCCACCAGTGCAGGGCCGCAAAACACCATATATTTT.

The rearrangement links TRBV24-1 to TRBJ1-5; 8 nucleotides align to TRBD1. The trim removed 3 bases at V and 3 bases at J, leaving 6 bases unmatched. Germline CDR1 is KGHDR and CDR2 is SFDVKD. This CDR3 spans 16 amino acids. CDR3 protein: CATSDPRTGNNQPQHF. The CDR3 DNA is TGTGCCACCAGTGATCCGAGGACAGGGAACAATCAGCCCCAGCATTTT.

CDR3 sequence reads: CASTQDRGSLEETQYF. CDR3 nucleotide sequence: TGTGCCAGCACCCAAGACAGGGGTAGTTTGGAAGAGACCCAGTACTTC. The genes are TRBV21-1 and TRBJ2-5; TRBD1, the table's D call, was not compared with the DNA. TRBV21-1 represents a pseudogene. There are 16 residues in the CDR3.